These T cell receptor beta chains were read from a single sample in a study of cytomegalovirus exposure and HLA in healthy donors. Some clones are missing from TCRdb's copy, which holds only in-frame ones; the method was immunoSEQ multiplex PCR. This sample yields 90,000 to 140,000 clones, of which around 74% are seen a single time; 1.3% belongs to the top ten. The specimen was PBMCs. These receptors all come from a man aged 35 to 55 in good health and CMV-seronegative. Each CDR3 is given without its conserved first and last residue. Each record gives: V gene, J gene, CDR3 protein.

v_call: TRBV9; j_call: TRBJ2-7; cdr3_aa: ASSPSPGRTASSYEQY
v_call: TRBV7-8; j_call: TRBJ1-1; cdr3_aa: ASSPRDRGSEAF
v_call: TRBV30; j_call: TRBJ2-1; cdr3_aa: ACSSGRGRF
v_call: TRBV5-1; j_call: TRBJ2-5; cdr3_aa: ASSLGTSGRETQY
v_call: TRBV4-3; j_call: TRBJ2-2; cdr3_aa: ASSPGTPNTGELF
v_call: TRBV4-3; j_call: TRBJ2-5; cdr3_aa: ASTLNIAGGPPQETQY
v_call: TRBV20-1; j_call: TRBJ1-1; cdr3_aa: SARPLGAAF
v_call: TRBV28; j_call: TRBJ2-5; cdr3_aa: ASSYPGLAGETQY
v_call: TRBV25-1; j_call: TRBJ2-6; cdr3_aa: ASSEYSGGEGANVLT
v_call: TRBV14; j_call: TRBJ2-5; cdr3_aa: ASSQRPQYQETQY
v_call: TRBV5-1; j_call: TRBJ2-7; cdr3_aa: ASSRAGRTLYEQY
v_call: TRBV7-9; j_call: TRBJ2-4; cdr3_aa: ASSLQGGAKNIQY
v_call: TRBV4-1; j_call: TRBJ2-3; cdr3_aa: ASSQDKAGGPLVGTQY
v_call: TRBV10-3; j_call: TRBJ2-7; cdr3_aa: AISLAGFYEQY
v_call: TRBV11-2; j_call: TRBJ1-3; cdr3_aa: ASSFTGGVGNTIY
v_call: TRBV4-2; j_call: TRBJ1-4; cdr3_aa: ASSQDWPTGGTEKLF
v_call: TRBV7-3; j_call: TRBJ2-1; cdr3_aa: ASSSRQGWNEQF
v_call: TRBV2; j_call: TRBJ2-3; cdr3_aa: ASNLAGATDTQY
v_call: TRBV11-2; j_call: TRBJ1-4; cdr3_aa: ASSTGTGWQEKLF
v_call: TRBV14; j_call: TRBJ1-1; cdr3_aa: ASSQEMSTEAF
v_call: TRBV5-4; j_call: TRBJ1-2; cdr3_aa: ASSLEGQGARYGYT
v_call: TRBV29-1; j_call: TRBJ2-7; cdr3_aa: SVVGLDTFYEQY
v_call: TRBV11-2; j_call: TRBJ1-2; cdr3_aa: ASSVGATFNYGYT
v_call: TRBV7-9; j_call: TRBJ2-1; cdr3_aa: ASSLGEYNEQF
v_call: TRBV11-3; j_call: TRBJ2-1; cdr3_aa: ASIGTSSSYNEQF
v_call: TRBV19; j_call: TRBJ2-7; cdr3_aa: ASSMYNSYEQY
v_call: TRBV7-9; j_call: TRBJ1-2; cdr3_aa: ASSSHRGRVGYT
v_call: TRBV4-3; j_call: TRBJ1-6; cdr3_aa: ASSRMIGTGTSNSPLH
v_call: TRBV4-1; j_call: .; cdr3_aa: ASSPWSGGEYEQY
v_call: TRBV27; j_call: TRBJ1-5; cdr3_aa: ASSFYSQGGRGQPQH
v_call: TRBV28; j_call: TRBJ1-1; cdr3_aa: ASSPGTSMNTEAF
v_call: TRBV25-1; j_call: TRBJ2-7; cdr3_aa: ASSELGLGSYEQY
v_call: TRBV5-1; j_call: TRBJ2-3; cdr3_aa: ASSRDREDTQY
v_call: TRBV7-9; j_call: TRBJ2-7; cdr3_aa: SSSLAYRSVEQY